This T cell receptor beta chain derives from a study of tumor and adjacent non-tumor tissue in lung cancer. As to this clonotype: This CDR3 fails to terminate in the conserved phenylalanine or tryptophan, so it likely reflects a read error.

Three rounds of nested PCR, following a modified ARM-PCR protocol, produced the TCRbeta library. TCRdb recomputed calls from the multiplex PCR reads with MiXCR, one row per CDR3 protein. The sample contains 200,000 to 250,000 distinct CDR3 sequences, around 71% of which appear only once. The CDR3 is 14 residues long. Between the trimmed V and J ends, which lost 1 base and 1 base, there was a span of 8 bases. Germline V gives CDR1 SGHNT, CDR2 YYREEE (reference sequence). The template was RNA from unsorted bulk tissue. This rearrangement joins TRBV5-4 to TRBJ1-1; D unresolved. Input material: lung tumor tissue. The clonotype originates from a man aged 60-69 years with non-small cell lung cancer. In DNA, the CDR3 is TGTGCCAGCAGCTTGACGTTGGGGAACACTGAAGCTTTCGTT. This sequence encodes CASSLTLGNTEAFV.